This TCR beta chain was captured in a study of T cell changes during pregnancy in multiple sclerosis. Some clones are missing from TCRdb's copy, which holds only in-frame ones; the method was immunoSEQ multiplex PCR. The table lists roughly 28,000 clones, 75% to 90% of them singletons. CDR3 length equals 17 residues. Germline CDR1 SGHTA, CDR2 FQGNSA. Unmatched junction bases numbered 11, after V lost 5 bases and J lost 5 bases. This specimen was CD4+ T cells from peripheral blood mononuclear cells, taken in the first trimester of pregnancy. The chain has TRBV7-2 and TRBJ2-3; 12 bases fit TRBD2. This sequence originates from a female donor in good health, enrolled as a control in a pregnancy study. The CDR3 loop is CASSLRLAGDRLDTQYF. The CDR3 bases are TGTGCCAGCAGCCTTCGACTAGCGGGAGATCGTCTAGATACGCAGTATTTT.